This TCR beta chain was documented in a study of blood T cell repertoires in COVID-19. Across the whole study: Samples taken during acute and convalescent COVID-19 were collected in the United States, Italy and Spain. In each case, the material was cDNA or gDNA derived from T cells, B-cell-depleted T cells, or PBMCs.

The authors' processing: It was from reference gene primer amplification that nucleated cell counts were estimated. Assay: immunoSEQ multiplex PCR; the TCRdb copy retains only in-frame clones and omits some. The V and J calls and the clone size are those of that table, but D and trimming were determined from the DNA. The sample lists about 240,000 clones; about 85% were seen once. CDR1 and CDR2 (germline): LNHDA, SQIVND (reference sequence). Trimming cost V 2 bases and J 2 bases, with 7 bases left between them. This CDR3 comprises 14 residues. The chain recombines TRBV19 with TRBJ1-3; D is undetermined. Sequenced: peripheral blood. This receptor was obtained from a woman aged 55-69 years with active or convalescent COVID-19. CDR3 amino acids: CASSILEAGNTIYF. CDR3 sequence (DNA): TGTGCCAGTAGTATATTGGAGGCTGGAAACACCATATATTTT. The variable domain in full, with the rest retrieved from reference TRBV19 and TRBJ1-3, is DGGITQSPKYLFRKEGQNVTLSCEQNLNHDAMYWYRQDPGQGLRLIYYSQIVNDFQKGDIAEGYSVSREKKESFPLTVTSAQKNPTAFYLCASSILEAGNTIYFGEGSWLTVV.